The 4 T cell receptor beta chains given below trace back to one sample, sequenced in a study of blood T cell repertoires in COVID-19. The table came from immunoSEQ multiplex PCR; TCRdb's copy has only in-frame clones and leaves some out. In the table there are under 200,000 clones, 77% of which are singletons. Material for sequencing was peripheral blood. These TCRs come from a man between 65 and 85 years old with acute or convalescent COVID-19.

This chain links TRBV5-1 with TRBJ2-7, with 8 bases fitting TRBD1. There are 15 residues in the CDR3. Losses at the gene ends were 4 bases for V and 6 bases for J; bases not matched to a gene: 12. The germline V gene encodes CDR1 SGHRS and CDR2 YFSETQ. The CDR3, as DNA: TGCGCCAGCAGCAACCAAGGACAGGGCTCTGTCGAGCAGTACTTC. It codes for CASSNQGQGSVEQYF.

The rearrangement joins TRBV7-9 to TRBJ2-2; D may be TRBD1 (6 bases). Germline values: CDR1 SEHNR, CDR2 FQNEAQ (reference sequence). The ends were cut back, 5 bases at V and 5 bases at J, with 18 bases in the middle. The CDR3 totals 16 residues. CDR3 residues: CASSPRTVIGTGELFF. The CDR3 DNA sequence: TGTGCCAGCAGCCCCCGGACAGTCATTGGAACCGGGGAGCTGTTTTTT.

The rearrangement uses TRBV7-3 and TRBJ2-5, with a weak D call TRBD1 (7 bases). Trimming took off 5 bases at V and 3 bases at J, with 19 bases between the two ends. CDR3 size: 16 residues. Germline CDR1 SGHTA, CDR2 FQGTGA. The CDR3 DNA is TGTGCCAGCAGCACCGCTAAGGCAGGGGGGAAAGAGACCCAGTACTTC. This codes for CASSTAKAGGKETQYF.

This clone has a single count. This chain links TRBV24-1 with TRBJ1-1, with D perhaps TRBD1 (5 bases). The CDR3 is made up of 14 amino acids. The ends were cut back, 11 bases at V and 1 base at J, with 16 bases in the middle. Germline V gene data show CDR1 as KGHDR and CDR2 as SFDVKD. The CDR3 DNA follows: TGTGCCAGTAAGACAGTGGGCGGGAACACTGAAGCTTTCTTT. It translates to CASKTVGGNTEAFF.